This T cell receptor beta chain appears in the sequencing data of a study of cytomegalovirus exposure and HLA in healthy donors. Study-wide results and caveats: About 90% or about 30% of the time was how often most TCR beta V segments were productive, according to an earlier analysis.

On this clone itself: Its antigen is currently unknown.

In germline, CDR1 is GTSNPN, CDR2 SVGIG (reference sequence). The CDR3 consists of 13 residues. V was cut by 5 bases and J by 8 bases, with 18 bases left in between. PCR employed 60 Vbeta and 13 Jbeta primers. Using immunoSEQ multiplex PCR, the repertoire was profiled, and TCRdb retains in-frame clones only, with some absent. The sample gives roughly 160,000 clones, 80% to 85% of which show up once; 0.95% to 1.5% is in the top ten. This TCR was recovered from a boy under 10 years old in good health and CMV-seronegative. The sequencing input was PBMCs. The chain employs TRBV30 and TRBJ1-2, with D maybe TRBD1 (6 bases). The CDR3 coding sequence is TGTGCCTGGGGCACAGGGCAAGGGTACGGCTACACCTTC. The encoded protein is CAWGTGQGYGYTF.